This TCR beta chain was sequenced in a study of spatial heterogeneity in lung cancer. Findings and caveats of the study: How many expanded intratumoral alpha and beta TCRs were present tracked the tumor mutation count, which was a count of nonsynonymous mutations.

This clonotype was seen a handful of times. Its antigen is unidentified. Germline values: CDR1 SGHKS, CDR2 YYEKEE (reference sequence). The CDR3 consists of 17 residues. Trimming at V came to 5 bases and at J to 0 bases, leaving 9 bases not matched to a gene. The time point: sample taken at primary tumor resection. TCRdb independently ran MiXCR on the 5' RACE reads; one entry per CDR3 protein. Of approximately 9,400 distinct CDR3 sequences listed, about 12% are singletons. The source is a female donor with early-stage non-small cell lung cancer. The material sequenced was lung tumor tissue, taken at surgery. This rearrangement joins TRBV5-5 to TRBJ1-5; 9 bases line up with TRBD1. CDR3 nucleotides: TGTGCCAGCAGGGTTGACAGGGGGAGGCCTAGCAATCAGCCCCAGCATTTT. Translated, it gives CASRVDRGRPSNQPQHF.